A selection of T cell receptor beta chains follows, all from one sample in a study of blood T cell repertoires in COVID-19. Data came from immunoSEQ multiplex PCR; TCRdb stores just in-frame clones and leaves some out. Of 250,000 to 350,000 clones in the sample, 87% were seen once. The specimen was PBMCs or T cells enriched from blood (not recorded which). The receptors originated from a woman younger than 35 who had recovered from COVID-19. Each CDR3 is given with its conserved first and last residue. D genes are given only for firm matches. Expanded clones are given a class, and other clones once, few, many or no size at all.

size	D	V	J	CDR3	DNA
few	-	TRBV5-4	TRBJ2-7	CASSLGQSYEQYF	TGTGCCAGCAGCTTGGGACAGAGTTACGAGCAGTACTTC
-	-	TRBV2	TRBJ2-7	CASRIVGVYEQYF	TGTGCCAGCAGAATTGTCGGGGTTTACGAGCAGTACTTC
-	TRBD1	TRBV6-2/TRBV6-3	TRBJ1-2	CASSRQGASDYGYTF	TGTGCCAGCAGTCGACAGGGGGCTAGTGACTATGGCTACACCTTC
-	TRBD1	TRBV9	TRBJ2-7	CASSVETGGGEQYF	TGTGCCAGCAGCGTAGAAACAGGGGGCGGCGAGCAGTACTTC
-	TRBD1	TRBV7-9	TRBJ2-1	CASSLSRGYNEQFF	TGTGCCAGCAGCCTATCCAGGGGGTACAATGAGCAGTTCTTC
-	TRBD2	TRBV20-1	TRBJ2-1	CSASGLAGLNEQFF	TGCAGTGCTAGTGGGCTAGCGGGGCTCAATGAGCAGTTCTTC
once	TRBD1	TRBV30	TRBJ1-6	CAWSAPRTGGNSPLHF	TGTGCCTGGAGTGCCCCCCGGACAGGGGGAAATTCACCCCTCCACTTT
-	TRBD1	TRBV7-6	TRBJ1-4	CASSRAGQNEKLFF	TGTGCCAGCAGCCGGGCGGGACAGAATGAAAAACTGTTTTTT
-	TRBD1	TRBV7-3	TRBJ1-2	CASSLLPGQGGGYTF	TGTGCCAGCAGCCTACTTCCGGGACAGGGAGGGGGCTACACCTTC
few	-	TRBV27	TRBJ1-1	CASSLERFPGTEAFF	TGTGCCAGCAGTTTAGAGAGGTTCCCTGGGACTGAAGCTTTCTTT
-	TRBD2	TRBV6-5	TRBJ2-7	CASRDSGGVSYEQYF	TGTGCCAGCAGAGATAGCGGGGGGGTGTCCTACGAGCAGTACTTC
-	TRBD1	TRBV28	TRBJ2-3	CASSLPGTGRGSQYF	TGTGCCAGCAGTTTGCCCGGGACAGGGAGGGGTTCGCAGTATTTT
-	TRBD1	TRBV11-2	TRBJ1-2	CASSLGQGADYGYTF	TGTGCCAGCAGCTTGGGACAGGGGGCAGACTATGGCTACACCTTC
-	-	TRBV3-1/TRBV3-2	TRBJ1-1	CASSHQGREAFF	TGTGCCAGCAGCCACCAGGGGAGAGAAGCTTTCTTT
-	-	TRBV18	TRBJ1-5	CASSPPTTGDQPQHF	TGTGCCAGCTCACCACCGACTACGGGGGATCAGCCCCAGCATTTT
-	TRBD1	TRBV28	TRBJ2-2	CASSLDPRQGGELFF	TGTGCCAGCAGCCTCGATCCTAGACAGGGCGGGGAGCTGTTTTTT
-	-	TRBV9	TRBJ2-5	CASSPRNQETQYF	TGTGCCAGCAGCCCGAGGAACCAAGAGACCCAGTACTTC
few	-	TRBV7-3	TRBJ1-2	CASSLNANTGGYTF	TGTGCCAGCAGCTTAAATGCGAATACGGGGGGCTACACCTTC
-	-	TRBV29-1	TRBJ2-5	CSVGDYIHQETQYF	TGCAGCGTCGGAGACTATATACATCAAGAGACCCAGTACTTC
-	TRBD1	TRBV28	TRBJ2-7	CASSLQGKYEQYF	TGTGCCAGCAGTCTACAGGGGAAGTACGAGCAGTACTTC
-	-	TRBV21-1	TRBJ1-3	CASSADSFGNTIYF	TGTGCCAGCAGCGCGGACAGTTTTGGAAACACCATATATTTT
-	-	TRBV5-1	TRBJ1-5	CASSLAPNQPQHF	TGCGCCAGCAGCTTGGCTCCGAATCAGCCCCAGCATTTT
-	TRBD2	TRBV12-3/TRBV12-4	TRBJ2-1	CASRMYGRSYQFF	TGTGCCAGCAGAATGTACGGGAGGTCTTACCAGTTCTTC
once	-	TRBV7-9	TRBJ1-1	CASSFPDRKNTEAFF	TGTGCCAGCAGCTTTCCCGACAGAAAGAACACTGAAGCTTTCTTT
-	TRBD1	TRBV9	TRBJ2-7	CASSGGQGVTYEQYF	TGTGCCAGCAGCGGGGGACAGGGCGTAACCTACGAGCAGTACTTC
few	TRBD2	TRBV19	TRBJ2-4	CASAKGLADSKNIQYF	TGTGCCAGCGCAAAGGGACTAGCGGATAGCAAAAACATTCAGTACTTC
-	TRBD1	TRBV7-2	TRBJ1-4	CASSLNRGRAEKLFF	TGTGCCAGCAGCTTGAACAGGGGGCGAGCAGAAAAACTGTTTTTT
once	-	TRBV4-2	TRBJ2-7	CASSQTRGISYEQYF	TGTGCCAGCAGCCAAACCCGGGGGATCTCCTACGAGCAGTACTTC
-	-	TRBV19	TRBJ1-5	CASSGARIGNQPQHF	TGTGCCAGTAGTGGGGCGAGGATCGGCAATCAGCCCCAGCATTTT
-	TRBD1	TRBV9	TRBJ2-7	CASSVDRGSYEQYF	TGTGCCAGCAGCGTGGACAGGGGGTCCTACGAGCAGTACTTC
-	-	TRBV6-6	TRBJ1-1	CASSFDRRNTEAFF	TGTGCCAGCAGTTTCGACAGGCGGAACACTGAAGCTTTCTTT
-	TRBD1	TRBV2	TRBJ1-2	CASSAGTGGMPYGYTF	TGTGCCAGCAGTGCCGGGACAGGGGGGATGCCCTATGGCTACACCTTC
-	TRBD2	TRBV6-7	TRBJ2-7	CASSFKWAGLAGVDYEQYF	TGTGCCAGCAGTTTCAAATGGGCGGGACTAGCGGGAGTTGACTACGAGCAGTACTTC
-	-	TRBV3-1/TRBV3-2	TRBJ2-5	CASTAVGARTQYF	TGTGCCAGCACCGCAGTGGGGGCCCGGACCCAGTACTTC
-	-	TRBV6-5	TRBJ1-4	CASSYSSPWTAEKLFF	TGTGCCAGCAGTTACTCGAGTCCTTGGACAGCTGAAAAACTGTTTTTT
-	-	TRBV6-5	TRBJ1-1	CASSYRQGLNTEAFF	TGTGCCAGCAGTTACAGGCAGGGATTGAACACTGAAGCTTTCTTT
-	-	TRBV6-2/TRBV6-3	TRBJ1-5	CASSYAGAGNQPQHF	TGTGCCAGCAGTTACGCGGGGGCCGGCAATCAGCCCCAGCATTTT
-	-	TRBV4-1	TRBJ1-3	CASSQGARRRHSGNTIYF	TGCGCCAGCAGCCAAGGGGCCCGGCGACGCCACTCTGGAAACACCATATATTTT
-	-	TRBV19	TRBJ1-2	CASTPSRGNYGYTF	TGTGCCAGTACCCCCTCCCGGGGTAACTATGGCTACACCTTC
-	-	TRBV20-1	TRBJ2-7	CSAETSYEQYF	TGCAGTGCCGAGACTAGCTACGAGCAGTACTTC
-	-	TRBV18	TRBJ2-3	CASSPRTDASSTDTQYF	TGTGCCAGCTCACCACGGACAGACGCTTCTAGCACAGATACGCAGTATTTT
-	TRBD1	TRBV9	TRBJ2-3	CASSVGTGGTDTQYF	TGTGCCAGCAGCGTAGGTACAGGGGGCACAGATACGCAGTATTTT
few	-	TRBV3-1/TRBV3-2	TRBJ2-7	CASSQGYRLISYEQYF	TGTGCCAGCAGCCAAGGGTACAGACTAATATCCTACGAGCAGTACTTC
-	-	TRBV4-3	TRBJ2-2	CASSQRGTGPGELFF	TGCGCCAGCAGCCAGCGCGGGACTGGCCCCGGGGAGCTGTTTTTT